This T cell receptor beta chain was identified in a study of cytomegalovirus exposure and HLA in healthy donors. Study overall: Of approximately 400 genotyped donors, approximately 84% clustered with self-reported Caucasian donors. The study's findings and limits: While the bulk of TCR sequences proved rare, some public TCRs turned up in many donors.

Germline values: CDR1 KGHSH, CDR2 LQKENI. Between the trimmed V and J ends, which lost 5 bases and 5 bases, there was a span of 13 bases. The CDR3 spans 14 residues. A multiplex PCR was run with 60 Vbeta primers and 13 Jbeta primers. Libraries were prepared by immunoSEQ multiplex PCR; TCRdb keeps only in-frame clonotypes and omits some of them. The data show about 110,000 clones, approximately 81% seen once. This clone occurred once. Its target is unknown. This TCR derives from a man aged 25-45 years in good health and CMV-seronegative. The rearrangement uses TRBV18 and TRBJ1-5; the D gene is possibly TRBD1 (6 bases). Sequenced material: PBMCs. In DNA form, the CDR3 reads TGTGCCAGCTCAACAACAACAGGGTATCAGCCCCAGCATTTT. Encoded protein: CASSTTTGYQPQHF.